The subject of this entry is one T cell receptor beta chain. The source of the sample is a study of T-cell reconstitution after alpha-beta-depleted transplantation in children. Preparation of the TCRbeta library used unique molecular identifiers. MiXCR was run by TCRdb on the PCR reads, yielding one entry per CDR3 protein. The table lists some 840,000 distinct CDR3 sequences, about 15% of them singletons. This CDR3 spans 15 amino acids. Trimming took 4 bases from V and 4 from J, leaving 17 bases between them. CDR1 is SGHAT and CDR2 is FQNNGV in the germline V gene. V gene TRBV11-2 combines with J gene TRBJ2-7; D might be TRBD2 (6 bases). Sequencing was performed on PBMCs, mostly from graft donor cells, taken 360 days after TCRalphabeta/CD19-depleted stem cell transplant. The sequence was collected from a male patient aged 5 to 17 who had a stem cell transplant for acute lymphoblastic leukemia, so the T cells may come from the graft donor. The CDR3 DNA follows: TGTGCCAGCAGCTCCCTCCGCGGGACCCAATACGAGCAGTACTTC. It specifies CASSSLRGTQYEQYF.